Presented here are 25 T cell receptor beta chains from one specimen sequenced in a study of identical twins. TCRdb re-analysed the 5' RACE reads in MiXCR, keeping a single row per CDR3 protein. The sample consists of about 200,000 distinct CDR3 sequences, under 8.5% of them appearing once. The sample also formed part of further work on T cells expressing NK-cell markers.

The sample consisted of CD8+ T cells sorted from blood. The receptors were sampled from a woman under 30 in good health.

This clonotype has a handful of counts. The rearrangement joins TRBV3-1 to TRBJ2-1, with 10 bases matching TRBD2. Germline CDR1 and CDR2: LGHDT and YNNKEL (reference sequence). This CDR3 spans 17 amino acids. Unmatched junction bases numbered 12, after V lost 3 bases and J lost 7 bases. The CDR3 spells CASSHPPERGGGNEQFF. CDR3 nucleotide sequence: TGTGCCAGCAGCCACCCCCCTGAGCGGGGGGGAGGGAATGAGCAGTTCTTC.

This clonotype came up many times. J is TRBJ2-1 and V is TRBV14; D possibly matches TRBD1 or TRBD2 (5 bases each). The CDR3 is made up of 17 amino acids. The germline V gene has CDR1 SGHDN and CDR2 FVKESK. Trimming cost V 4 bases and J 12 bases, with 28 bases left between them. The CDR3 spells CASSRPETGPGRSGQFF. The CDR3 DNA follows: TGTGCCAGCAGCCGCCCGGAAACCGGTCCGGGGCGCTCGGGGCAGTTCTTC.

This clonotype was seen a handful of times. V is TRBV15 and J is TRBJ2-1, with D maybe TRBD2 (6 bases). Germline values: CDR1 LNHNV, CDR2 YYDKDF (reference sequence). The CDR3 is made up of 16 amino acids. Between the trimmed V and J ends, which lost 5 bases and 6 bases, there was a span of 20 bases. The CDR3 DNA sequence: TGTGCCACCAGCTCACCCGGGACTGATACACTCAATGAGCAGTTCTTC. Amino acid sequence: CATSSPGTDTLNEQFF. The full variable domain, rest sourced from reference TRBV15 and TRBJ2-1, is DAMVIQNPRYQVTQFGKPVTLSCSQTLNHNVMYWYQQKSSQAPKLLFHYYDKDFNNEADTPDNFQSRRPNTSFCFLDIRSPGLGDTAMYLCATSSPGTDTLNEQFFGPGTRLTVL.

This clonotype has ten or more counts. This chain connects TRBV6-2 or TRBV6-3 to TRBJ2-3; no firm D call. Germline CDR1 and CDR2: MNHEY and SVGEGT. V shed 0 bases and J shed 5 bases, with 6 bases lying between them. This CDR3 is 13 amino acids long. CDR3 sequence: CASSYSWGDTQYF. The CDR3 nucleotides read TGTGCCAGCAGTTACTCCTGGGGAGATACGCAGTATTTT.

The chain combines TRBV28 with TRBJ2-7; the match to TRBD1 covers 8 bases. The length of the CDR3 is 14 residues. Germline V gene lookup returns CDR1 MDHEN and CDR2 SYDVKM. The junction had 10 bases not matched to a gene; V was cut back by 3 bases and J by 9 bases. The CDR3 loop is CASSLTGTGAWQYF. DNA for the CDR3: TGTGCCAGCAGTTTGACCGGGACAGGAGCATGGCAGTACTTC.

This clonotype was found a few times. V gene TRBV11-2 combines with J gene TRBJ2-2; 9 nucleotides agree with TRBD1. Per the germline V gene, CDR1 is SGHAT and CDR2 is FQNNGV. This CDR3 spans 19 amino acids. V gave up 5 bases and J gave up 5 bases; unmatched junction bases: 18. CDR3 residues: CASSTRGTGLIRSTGELFF. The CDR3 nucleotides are TGTGCCAGCAGCACCCGTGGGACAGGGCTTATTAGGTCTACCGGGGAGCTGTTTTTT. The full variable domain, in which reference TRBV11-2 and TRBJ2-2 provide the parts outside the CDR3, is EAGVAQSPRYKIIEKRQSVAFWCNPISGHATLYWYQQILGQGPKLLIQFQNNGVVDDSQLPKDRFSAERLKGVDSTLKIQPAKLEDSAVYLCASSTRGTGLIRSTGELFFGEGSRLTVL.

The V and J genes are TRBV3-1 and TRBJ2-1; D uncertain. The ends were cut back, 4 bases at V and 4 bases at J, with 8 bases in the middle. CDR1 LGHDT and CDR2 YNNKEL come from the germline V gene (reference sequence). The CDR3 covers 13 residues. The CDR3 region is CASSPTQYNEQFF. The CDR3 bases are TGTGCCAGCAGCCCGACACAGTACAATGAGCAGTTCTTC.

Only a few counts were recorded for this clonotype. The CDR3 loop reads CASHKGRGNEKLFF. CDR3 DNA: TGCGCCAGCCATAAGGGCAGGGGTAATGAAAAACTGTTTTTT. J is TRBJ1-4 and V is TRBV10-2; D may be TRBD1 (6 bases). V was shortened by 8 bases and J by 4 bases, with 14 bases between the two germline ends. CDR3 length: 14 amino acids. CDR1 and CDR2 (germline): WSHSY, SAAADI.

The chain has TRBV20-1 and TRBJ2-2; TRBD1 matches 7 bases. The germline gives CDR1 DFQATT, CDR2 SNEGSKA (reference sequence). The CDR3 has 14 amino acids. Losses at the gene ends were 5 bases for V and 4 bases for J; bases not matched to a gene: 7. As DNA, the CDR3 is TGCAGTGCTTTCGACAGGGCCCTCACCGGGGAGCTGTTTTTT. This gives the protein CSAFDRALTGELFF.

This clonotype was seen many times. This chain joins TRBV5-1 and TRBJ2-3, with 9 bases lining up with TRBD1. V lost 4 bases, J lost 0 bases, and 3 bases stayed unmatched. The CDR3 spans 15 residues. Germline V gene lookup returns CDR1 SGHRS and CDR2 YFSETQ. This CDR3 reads CASSAGTGSTDTQYF. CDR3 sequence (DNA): TGCGCCAGCAGCGCCGGGACAGGGAGCACAGATACGCAGTATTTT. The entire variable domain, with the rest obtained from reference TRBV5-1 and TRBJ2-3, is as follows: KAGVTQTPRYLIKTRGQQVTLSCSPISGHRSVSWYQQTPGQGLQFLFEYFSETQRNKGNFPGRFSGRQFSNSRSEMNVSTLELGDSALYLCASSAGTGSTDTQYFGPGTRLTVL.

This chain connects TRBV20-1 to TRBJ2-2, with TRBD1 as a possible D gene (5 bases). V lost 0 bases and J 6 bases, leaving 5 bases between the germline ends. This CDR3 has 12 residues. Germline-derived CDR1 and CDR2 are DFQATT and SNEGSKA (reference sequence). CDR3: CSAREGAGELFF. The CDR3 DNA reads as TGCAGTGCTAGAGAAGGGGCCGGGGAGCTGTTTTTT.

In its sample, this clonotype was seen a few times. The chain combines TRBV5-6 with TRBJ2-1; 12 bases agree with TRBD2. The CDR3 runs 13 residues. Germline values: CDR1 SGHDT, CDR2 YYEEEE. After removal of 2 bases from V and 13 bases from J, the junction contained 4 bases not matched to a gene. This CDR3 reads CASSFGTSGPQFF. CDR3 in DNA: TGTGCCAGCAGCTTTGGGACTAGCGGGCCACAGTTCTTC.

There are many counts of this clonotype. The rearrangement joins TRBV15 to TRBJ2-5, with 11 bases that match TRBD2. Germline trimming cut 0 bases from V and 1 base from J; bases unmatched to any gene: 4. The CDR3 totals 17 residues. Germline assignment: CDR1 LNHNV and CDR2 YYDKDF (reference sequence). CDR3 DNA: TGTGCCACCAGCAGAGAGCTGGGGACTAGCGGCCAAGAGACCCAGTACTTC. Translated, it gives CATSRELGTSGQETQYF.

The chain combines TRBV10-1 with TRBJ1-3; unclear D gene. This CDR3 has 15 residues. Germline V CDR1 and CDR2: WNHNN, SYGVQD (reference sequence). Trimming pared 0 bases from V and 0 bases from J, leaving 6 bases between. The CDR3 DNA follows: TGCGCCAGCAGTGAGTCAGGGCTCTCTGGAAACACCATATATTTT. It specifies CASSESGLSGNTIYF.

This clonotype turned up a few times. CDR3 region: CSAPPRDGYTF. The CDR3 DNA reads TGCAGTGCTCCGCCCAGGGACGGCTACACCTTC. The chain joins TRBV20-1 to TRBJ1-2; D perhaps matches TRBD1 (5 bases). CDR1 DFQATT and CDR2 SNEGSKA come from the germline V gene (reference sequence). The length of the CDR3 is 11 residues. V lost 5 bases and J 8 bases, leaving 12 bases between the germline ends.

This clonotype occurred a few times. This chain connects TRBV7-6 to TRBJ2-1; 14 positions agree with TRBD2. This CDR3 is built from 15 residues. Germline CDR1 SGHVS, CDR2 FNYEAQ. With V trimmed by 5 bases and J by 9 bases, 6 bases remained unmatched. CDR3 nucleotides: TGTGCCAGCAGCCCCCGACTAGCGGGGGGGAGTGAGCAGTTCTTC. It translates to CASSPRLAGGSEQFF.

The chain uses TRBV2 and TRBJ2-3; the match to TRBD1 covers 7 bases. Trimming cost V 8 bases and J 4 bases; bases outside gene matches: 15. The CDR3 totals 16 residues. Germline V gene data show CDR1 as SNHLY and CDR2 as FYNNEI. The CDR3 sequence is CASHTGTAEVADTQYF. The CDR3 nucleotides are TGTGCCAGCCATACCGGGACAGCGGAGGTGGCAGATACGCAGTATTTT.

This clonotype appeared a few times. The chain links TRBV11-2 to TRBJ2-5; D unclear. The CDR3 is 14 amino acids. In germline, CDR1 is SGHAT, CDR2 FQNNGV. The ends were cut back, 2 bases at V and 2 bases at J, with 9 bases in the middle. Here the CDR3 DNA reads TGTGCCAGCAGCTTATTCGCGACACAAGAGACCCAGTACTTC. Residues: CASSLFATQETQYF.

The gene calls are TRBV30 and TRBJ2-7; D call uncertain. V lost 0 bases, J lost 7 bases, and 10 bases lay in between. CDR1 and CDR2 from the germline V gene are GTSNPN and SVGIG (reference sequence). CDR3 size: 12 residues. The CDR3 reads CAWSVRTIEQYF. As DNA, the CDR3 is TGTGCCTGGAGTGTACGGACGATTGAGCAGTACTTC.

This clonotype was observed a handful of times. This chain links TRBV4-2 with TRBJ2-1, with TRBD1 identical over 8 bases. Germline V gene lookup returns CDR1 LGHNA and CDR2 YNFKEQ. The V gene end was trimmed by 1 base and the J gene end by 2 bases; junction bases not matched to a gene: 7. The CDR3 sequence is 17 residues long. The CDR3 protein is CASSQAFQGATYNEQFF. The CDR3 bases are TGTGCCAGCAGCCAAGCCTTCCAGGGGGCCACCTACAATGAGCAGTTCTTC.

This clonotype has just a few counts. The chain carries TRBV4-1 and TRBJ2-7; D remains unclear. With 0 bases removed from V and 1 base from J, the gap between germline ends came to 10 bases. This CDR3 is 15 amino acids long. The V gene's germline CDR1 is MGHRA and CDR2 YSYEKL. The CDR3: CASSQEVGLSYEQYF. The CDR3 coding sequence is TGCGCCAGCAGCCAAGAGGTGGGGTTGTCCTACGAGCAGTACTTC.

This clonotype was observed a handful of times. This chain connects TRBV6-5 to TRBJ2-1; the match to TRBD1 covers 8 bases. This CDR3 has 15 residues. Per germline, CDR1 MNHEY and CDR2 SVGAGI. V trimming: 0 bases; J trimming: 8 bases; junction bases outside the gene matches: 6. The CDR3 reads CASSYSQGAIYEQFF. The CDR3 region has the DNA TGTGCCAGCAGTTACTCGCAGGGGGCAATCTATGAGCAGTTCTTC.

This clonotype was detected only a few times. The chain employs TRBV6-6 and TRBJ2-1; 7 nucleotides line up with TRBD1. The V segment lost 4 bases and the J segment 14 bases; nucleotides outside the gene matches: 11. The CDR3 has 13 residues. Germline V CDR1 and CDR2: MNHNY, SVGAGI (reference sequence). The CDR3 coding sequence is TGTGCCAGCAGTTTCATAACAGGGGCAGGGAAGTTCTTC. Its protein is CASSFITGAGKFF.

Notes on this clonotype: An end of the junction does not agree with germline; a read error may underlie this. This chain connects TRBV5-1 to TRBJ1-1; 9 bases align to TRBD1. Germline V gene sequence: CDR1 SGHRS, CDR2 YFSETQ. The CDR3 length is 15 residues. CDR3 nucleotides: TGCGCCAACAGCTTGCGGACAGGGGAGGGCACTGAAGCTTTCTTT. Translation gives CANSLRTGEGTEAFF.

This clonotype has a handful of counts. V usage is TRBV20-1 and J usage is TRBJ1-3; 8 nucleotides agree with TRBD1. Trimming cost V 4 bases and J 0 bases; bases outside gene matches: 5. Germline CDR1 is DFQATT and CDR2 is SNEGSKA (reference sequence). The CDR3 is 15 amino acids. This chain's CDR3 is CSAIGQGISGNTIYF. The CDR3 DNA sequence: TGCAGTGCTATTGGACAGGGAATCTCTGGAAACACCATATATTTT.